The sample holds a few counts of the clone carrying this T cell receptor beta chain. Between the trimmed V and J ends, which lost 3 bases and 3 bases, there was a span of 13 bases. The length of the CDR3 is 15 residues. Germline-derived CDR1 and CDR2 are SGHDT and YYEEEE. TCRdb re-analysed the RT-PCR reads in MiXCR, keeping a single row per CDR3 protein. The sample lists hundreds of thousands of distinct CDR3 sequences, 14% seen once, with about 3.6% in the top ten. The receptor was isolated from a female donor in good health, serving as a healthy control. The specimen was memory CD4+ T cells from blood. The chain employs TRBV5-6 and TRBJ2-1; D possibly corresponds to TRBD2 (6 bases). Written as DNA, the CDR3 is TGTGCCAGCAGCTGGGGTGGGGGACTCTACAATGAGCAGTTCTTC. Protein product: CASSWGGGLYNEQFF.